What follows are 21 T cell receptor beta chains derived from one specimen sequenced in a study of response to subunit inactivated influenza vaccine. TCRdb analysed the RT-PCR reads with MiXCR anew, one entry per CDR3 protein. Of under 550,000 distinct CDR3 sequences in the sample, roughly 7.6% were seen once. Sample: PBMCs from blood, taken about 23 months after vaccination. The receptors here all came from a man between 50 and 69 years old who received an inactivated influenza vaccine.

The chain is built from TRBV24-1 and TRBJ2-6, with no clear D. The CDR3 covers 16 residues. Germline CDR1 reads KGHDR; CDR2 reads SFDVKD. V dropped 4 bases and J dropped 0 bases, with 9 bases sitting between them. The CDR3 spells CATSDRRASGANVLTF. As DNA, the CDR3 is TGTGCCACCAGTGACCGACGAGCCTCTGGGGCCAACGTCCTGACTTTC.

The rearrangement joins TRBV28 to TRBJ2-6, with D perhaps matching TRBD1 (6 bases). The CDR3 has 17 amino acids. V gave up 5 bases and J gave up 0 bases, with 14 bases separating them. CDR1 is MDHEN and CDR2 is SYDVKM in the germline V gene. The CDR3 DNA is TGTGCCAGCAGTCCGCCGGGACATCTCTCTGGGGCCAACGTCCTGACTTTC. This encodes CASSPPGHLSGANVLTF.

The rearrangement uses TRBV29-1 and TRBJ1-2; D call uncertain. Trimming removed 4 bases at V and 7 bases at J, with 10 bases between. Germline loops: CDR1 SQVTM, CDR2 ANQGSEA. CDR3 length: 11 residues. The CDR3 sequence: CSVVGVTGYTF. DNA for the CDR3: TGCAGCGTTGTCGGAGTCACTGGCTACACCTTC. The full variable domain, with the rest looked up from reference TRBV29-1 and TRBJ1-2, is SAVISQKPSRDICQRGTSLTIQCQVDSQVTMMFWYRQQPGQSLTLIATANQGSEATYESGFVIDKFPISRPNLTFSTLTVSNMSPEDSSIYLCSVVGVTGYTFGSGTRLTVV.

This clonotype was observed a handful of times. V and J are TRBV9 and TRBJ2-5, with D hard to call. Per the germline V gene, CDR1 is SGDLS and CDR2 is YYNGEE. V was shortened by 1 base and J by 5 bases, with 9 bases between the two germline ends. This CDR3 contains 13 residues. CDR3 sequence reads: CASSVTLGETQYF. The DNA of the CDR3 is TGTGCCAGCAGCGTAACCTTAGGGGAGACCCAGTACTTC.

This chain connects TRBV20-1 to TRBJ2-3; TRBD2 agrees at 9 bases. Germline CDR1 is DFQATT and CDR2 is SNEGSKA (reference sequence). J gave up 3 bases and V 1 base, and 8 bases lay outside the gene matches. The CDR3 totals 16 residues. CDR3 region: CSARAPPSGGTDTQYF. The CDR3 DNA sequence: TGCAGTGCTAGAGCCCCCCCCAGCGGGGGGACAGATACGCAGTATTTT.

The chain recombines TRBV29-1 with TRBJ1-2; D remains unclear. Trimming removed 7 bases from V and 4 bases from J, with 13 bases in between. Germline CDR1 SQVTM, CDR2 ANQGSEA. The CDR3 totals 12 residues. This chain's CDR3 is CSGWAAVYGYTF. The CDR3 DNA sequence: TGCAGCGGATGGGCAGCGGTCTATGGCTACACCTTC.

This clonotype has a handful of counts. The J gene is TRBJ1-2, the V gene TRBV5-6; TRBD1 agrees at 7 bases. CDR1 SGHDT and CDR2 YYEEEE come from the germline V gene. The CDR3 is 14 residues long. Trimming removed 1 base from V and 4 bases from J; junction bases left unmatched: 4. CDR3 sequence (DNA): TGTGCCAGCAGCTTGCTAGGGGACAGCTATGGCTACACCTTC. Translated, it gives CASSLLGDSYGYTF.

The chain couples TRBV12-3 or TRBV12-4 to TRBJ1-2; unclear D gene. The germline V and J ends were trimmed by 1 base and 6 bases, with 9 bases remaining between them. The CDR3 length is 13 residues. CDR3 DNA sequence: TGTGCCAGCAGTTTAGTGCACAGCAATGGCTACACCTTC. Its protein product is CASSLVHSNGYTF.

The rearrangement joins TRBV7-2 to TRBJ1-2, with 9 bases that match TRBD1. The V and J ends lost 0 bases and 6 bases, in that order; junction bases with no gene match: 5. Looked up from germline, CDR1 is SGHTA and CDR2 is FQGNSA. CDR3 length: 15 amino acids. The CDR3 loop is CASSLAGTGPNGYTF. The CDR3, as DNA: TGTGCCAGCAGCTTAGCTGGGACAGGGCCCAATGGCTACACCTTC. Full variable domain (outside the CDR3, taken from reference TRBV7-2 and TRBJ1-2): GAGVSQSPSNKVTEKGKDVELRCDPISGHTALYWYRQSLGQGLEFLIYFQGNSAPDKSGLPSDRFSAERTGGSVSTLTIQRTQQEDSAVYLCASSLAGTGPNGYTFGSGTRLTVV.

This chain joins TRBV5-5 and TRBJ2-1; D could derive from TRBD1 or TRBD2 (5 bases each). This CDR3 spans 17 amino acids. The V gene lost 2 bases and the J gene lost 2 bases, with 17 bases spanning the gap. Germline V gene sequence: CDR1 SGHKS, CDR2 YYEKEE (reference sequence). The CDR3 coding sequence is TGTGCCAGCAGCTTCCGCGTGGGGGTGGCTACCTACAATGAGCAGTTCTTC. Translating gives CASSFRVGVATYNEQFF.

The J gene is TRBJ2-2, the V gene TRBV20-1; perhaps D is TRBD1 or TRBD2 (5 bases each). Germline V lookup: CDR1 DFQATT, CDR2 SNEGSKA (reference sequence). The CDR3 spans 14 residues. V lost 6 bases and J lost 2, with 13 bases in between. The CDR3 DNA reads TGCAGTGCCTCTGGGGGAGCCAACACCGGGGAGCTGTTTTTT. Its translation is CSASGGANTGELFF.

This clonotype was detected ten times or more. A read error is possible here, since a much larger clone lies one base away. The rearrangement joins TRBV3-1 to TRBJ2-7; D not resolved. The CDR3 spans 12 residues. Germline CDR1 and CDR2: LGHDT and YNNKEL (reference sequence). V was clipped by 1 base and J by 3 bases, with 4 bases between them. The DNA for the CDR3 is TGTGCCAGCAGCCAAGGATTCTACGAGCAGTACTTC. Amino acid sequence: CASSQGFYEQYF.

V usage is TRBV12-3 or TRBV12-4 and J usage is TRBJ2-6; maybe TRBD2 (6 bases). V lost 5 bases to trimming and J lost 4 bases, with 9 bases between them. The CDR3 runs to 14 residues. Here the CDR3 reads CASSPGEGANVLTF. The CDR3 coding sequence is TGTGCCAGCAGTCCGGGGGAAGGGGCCAACGTCCTGACTTTC.

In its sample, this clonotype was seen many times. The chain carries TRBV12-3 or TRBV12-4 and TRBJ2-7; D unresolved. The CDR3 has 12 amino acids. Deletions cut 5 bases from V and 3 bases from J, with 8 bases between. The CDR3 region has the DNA TGTGCCAGCAGTGTGTCTCTCTACGAGCAGTACTTC. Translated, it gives CASSVSLYEQYF.

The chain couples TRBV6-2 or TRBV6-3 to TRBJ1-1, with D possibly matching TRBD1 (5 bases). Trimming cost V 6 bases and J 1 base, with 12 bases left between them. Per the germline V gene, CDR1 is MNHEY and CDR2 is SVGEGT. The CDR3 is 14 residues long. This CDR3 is CASSNLGQNTEAFF. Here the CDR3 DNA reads TGTGCCAGCAGCAACCTCGGACAGAACACTGAAGCTTTCTTT.

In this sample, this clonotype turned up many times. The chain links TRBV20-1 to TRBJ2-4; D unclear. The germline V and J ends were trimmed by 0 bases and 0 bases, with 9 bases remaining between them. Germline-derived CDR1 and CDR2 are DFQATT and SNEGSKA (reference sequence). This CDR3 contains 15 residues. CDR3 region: CSARERSSAKNIQYF. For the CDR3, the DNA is TGCAGTGCTAGAGAGCGGTCATCAGCCAAAAACATTCAGTACTTC.

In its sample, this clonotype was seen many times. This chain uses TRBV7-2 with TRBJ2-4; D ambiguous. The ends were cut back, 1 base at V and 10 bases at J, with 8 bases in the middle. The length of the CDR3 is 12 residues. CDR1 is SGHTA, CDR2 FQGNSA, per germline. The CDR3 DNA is TGTGCCAGCAGCTTAGAGATTTCAATTCAGTACTTC. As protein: CASSLEISIQYF.

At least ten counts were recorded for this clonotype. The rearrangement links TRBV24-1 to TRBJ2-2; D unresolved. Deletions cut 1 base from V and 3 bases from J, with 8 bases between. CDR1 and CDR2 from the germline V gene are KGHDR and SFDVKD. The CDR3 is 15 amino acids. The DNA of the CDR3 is TGTGCCACCAGTGATTTTGGCCAGGACACCGGGGAGCTGTTTTTT. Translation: CATSDFGQDTGELFF.

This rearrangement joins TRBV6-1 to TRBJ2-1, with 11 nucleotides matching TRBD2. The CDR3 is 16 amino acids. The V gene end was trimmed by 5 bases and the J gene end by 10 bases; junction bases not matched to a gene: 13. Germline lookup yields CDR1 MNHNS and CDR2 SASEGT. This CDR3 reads CASSRGPGLAVEEQFF. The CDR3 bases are TGTGCCAGCAGTCGGGGACCGGGACTAGCGGTAGAAGAGCAGTTCTTC.

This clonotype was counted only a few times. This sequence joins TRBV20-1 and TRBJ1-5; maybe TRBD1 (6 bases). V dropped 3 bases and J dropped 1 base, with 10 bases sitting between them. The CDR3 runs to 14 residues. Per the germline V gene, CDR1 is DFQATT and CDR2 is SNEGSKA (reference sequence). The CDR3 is CSASKGGSNQPQHF. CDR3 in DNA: TGCAGTGCTAGCAAGGGGGGAAGCAATCAGCCCCAGCATTTT.

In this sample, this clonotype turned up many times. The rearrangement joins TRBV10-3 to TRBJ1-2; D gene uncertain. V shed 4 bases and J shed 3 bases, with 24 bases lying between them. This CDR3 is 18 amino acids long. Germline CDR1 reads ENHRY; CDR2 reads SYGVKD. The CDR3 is CAISVTPFVGRADYGYTF. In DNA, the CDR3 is TGTGCCATCAGTGTAACCCCTTTTGTTGGCCGAGCGGACTATGGCTACACCTTC.